One and the same sample provided the 27 T cell receptor beta chains below, sequenced in a study of blood T cells in healthy people across ages. Then a second PCR, running roughly 7 to 11 cycles, was carried out with a sample-barcoded 5' primer and a J-beta primer mix. Each CDR3 protein gets one entry after TCRdb re-called the 5' RACE reads with MiXCR. The table has more than 1,400,000 distinct CDR3 sequences, about 40% seen once. Source material: blood. The receptors were gathered from a woman between 18 and 29 years old in good health.

This clonotype was found a few times. This chain uses TRBV7-6 with TRBJ1-2; the match to TRBD1 covers 7 bases. The CDR3 totals 15 residues. Trimming cost V 5 bases and J 0 bases; bases outside gene matches: 6. Germline values: CDR1 SGHVS, CDR2 FNYEAQ. The CDR3 reads CASSPGQAANYGYTF. The CDR3 nucleotides read TGTGCCAGCAGCCCCGGACAGGCAGCTAACTATGGCTACACCTTC.

This clonotype was observed a handful of times. This chain joins TRBV4-1 and TRBJ2-1, with TRBD2 identical over 9 bases. The CDR3 has 17 residues. Germline V CDR1 and CDR2: MGHRA, YSYEKL. Trimming cost V 1 base and J 6 bases; bases outside gene matches: 10. CDR3 DNA sequence: TGCGCCAGCAGCCAAGGTCAATCCGGGACTAGCTTCAATGAGCAGTTCTTC. Its protein product is CASSQGQSGTSFNEQFF.

V is TRBV4-1 and J is TRBJ1-1; D is possibly TRBD1 (5 bases). The CDR3 extends over 16 amino acids. Trimming left V 0 bases short and J 1 base short, with 12 bases between. Germline V gives CDR1 MGHRA, CDR2 YSYEKL. The CDR3 protein is CASSQEGGGANTEAFF. In DNA, the CDR3 is TGCGCCAGCAGCCAAGAGGGGGGAGGGGCGAACACTGAAGCTTTCTTT.

This clonotype was seen more than once but under ten times. The J gene is TRBJ2-1, the V gene TRBV5-1; a possible D gene is TRBD2 (6 bases). V lost 2 bases to trimming and J lost 4 bases, with 13 bases between them. Germline V CDR1 and CDR2: SGHRS, YFSETQ. CDR3 length equals 15 residues. CDR3 in DNA: TGCGCCAGCAGCTTTAAGGAAGGGACTTACAATGAGCAGTTCTTC. Residues: CASSFKEGTYNEQFF.

This clonotype was seen a handful of times. V and J are TRBV14 and TRBJ2-7; a possible D gene is TRBD2 (5 bases). Trimming stripped 0 bases from V and 2 bases from J, with 11 bases between. This CDR3 has 15 amino acids. Germline V gene sequence: CDR1 SGHDN, CDR2 FVKESK. CDR3 DNA sequence: TGTGCCAGCAGCCAAGAAAACCGGGGAACCTACGAGCAGTACTTC. It is translated as CASSQENRGTYEQYF.

This clonotype was recorded a few times. Here the CDR3 DNA reads TGCAGTGCTAGAAGGACAGGGGGAGAAGACGAGCAGTACTTC. Encoded protein: CSARRTGGEDEQYF. The chain carries TRBV20-1 and TRBJ2-7; the match to TRBD1 covers 10 bases. J gave up 5 bases and V 2 bases, and 6 bases lay outside the gene matches. The CDR3 is 14 amino acids. The germline CDR1 and CDR2 sequences are DFQATT and SNEGSKA (reference sequence).

V usage is TRBV5-1 and J usage is TRBJ2-1, with 7 nucleotides matching TRBD1. Germline CDR1 and CDR2: SGHRS and YFSETQ. With V trimmed by 7 bases and J by 3 bases, 7 bases remained unmatched. This CDR3 has 14 residues. The CDR3 bases are TGCGCCAGCGGTGCAGGGGGTGACTACAATGAGCAGTTCTTC. Translating gives CASGAGGDYNEQFF. Looking up the rest from reference TRBV5-1 and TRBJ2-1 gives the full variable domain: KAGVTQTPRYLIKTRGQQVTLSCSPISGHRSVSWYQQTPGQGLQFLFEYFSETQRNKGNFPGRFSGRQFSNSRSEMNVSTLELGDSALYLCASGAGGDYNEQFFGPGTRLTVL.

This clonotype was detected only a few times. The V gene is TRBV27, the J gene TRBJ1-5; tentatively, D is TRBD1 (6 bases). Trimming removed 6 bases from V and 3 bases from J, with 18 bases in between. This CDR3 region has 16 residues. Looked up from germline, CDR1 is MNHEY and CDR2 is SMNVEV (reference sequence). CDR3 nucleotides: TGTGCCAGCAGCCCCCGTCGGACAGACCCCAATCAGCCCCAGCATTTT. Amino acids: CASSPRRTDPNQPQHF.

The chain uses TRBV10-3 and TRBJ1-1; possibly TRBD1 for D (6 bases). V lost 2 bases to trimming and J lost 7 bases, with 8 bases between them. The CDR3 contains 12 residues. Germline lookup yields CDR1 ENHRY and CDR2 SYGVKD. Here the CDR3 reads CAISERQDEAFF. The CDR3 DNA follows: TGTGCCATCAGTGAGAGACAGGATGAAGCTTTCTTT.

The V and J genes are TRBV28 and TRBJ2-5; 13 positions match TRBD2. This CDR3 region has 15 residues. Germline CDR1 and CDR2: MDHEN and SYDVKM. Germline trimming cut 6 bases from V and 3 bases from J; bases unmatched to any gene: 4. Here the CDR3 DNA reads TGTGCCAGCAGAACTAGCGGGGGGGTCGAAGAGACCCAGTACTTC. Its protein is CASRTSGGVEETQYF.

The V call is TRBV30, the J call TRBJ2-7; perhaps TRBD2 as D (5 bases). Germline V gene lookup returns CDR1 GTSNPN and CDR2 SVGIG (reference sequence). V was trimmed by 1 base and J by 6 bases, leaving 10 bases between them. The CDR3 loop spans 12 amino acids. The CDR3 DNA is TGTGCCTGGAGTGGGTCAGGAGGCGAGCAGTACTTC. Encoded protein: CAWSGSGGEQYF.

This clonotype was detected only a few times. The rearrangement joins TRBV20-1 to TRBJ2-7; TRBD1 or TRBD2 may be the D gene (5 bases each). Trimming removed 6 bases at V and 0 bases at J, with 12 bases between. This CDR3 has 13 amino acids. Germline V gene sequence: CDR1 DFQATT, CDR2 SNEGSKA (reference sequence). For the CDR3, the DNA is TGCAGTGCCTTAAGGGACGACTCCTACGAGCAGTACTTC. This codes for CSALRDDSYEQYF.

The rearrangement uses TRBV28 and TRBJ2-7; 9 nucleotides agree with TRBD2. Germline V gene sequence: CDR1 MDHEN, CDR2 SYDVKM. The J segment lost 5 bases and the V segment lost 6 bases, leaving 8 bases of the junction unmatched. CDR3 length: 14 residues. As DNA, the CDR3 is TGTGCCAGCAGCCGCCGACTAGCGGTCCACGAGCAGTACTTC. Translating it yields CASSRRLAVHEQYF.

Only a few counts were recorded for this clonotype. The chain employs TRBV6-6 and TRBJ2-1; a possible D gene is TRBD2 (5 bases). The CDR3 contains 14 residues. Germline CDR1 is MNHNY and CDR2 is SVGAGI (reference sequence). Trimming shortened V by 5 bases and J by 8 bases, and 16 bases separated the two germline ends. The CDR3 DNA reads as TGTGCCAGCAGTACGGGCGGGCGGAGCGATGAGCAGTTCTTC. It codes for CASSTGGRSDEQFF.

The V call is TRBV12-3 or TRBV12-4, the J call TRBJ1-2; tentatively, D is TRBD1 (6 bases). The CDR3 loop spans 15 amino acids. The V gene lost 3 bases and the J gene lost 0 bases, with 11 bases spanning the gap. The CDR3 bases are TGTGCCAGCAGTTTGGGGGGGCTTACTAACTATGGCTACACCTTC. This gives the protein CASSLGGLTNYGYTF.

This clonotype was seen just once. The chain recombines TRBV5-1 with TRBJ2-3, with 10 bases lining up with TRBD2. The CDR3 is 18 amino acids. The germline CDR1 and CDR2 sequences are SGHRS and YFSETQ. With V trimmed by 0 bases and J by 2 bases, 9 bases remained unmatched. CDR3 coding DNA: TGCGCCAGCAGCTTGGTGGCTAGCGGGAGAGGCAACACAGATACGCAGTATTTT. Protein product: CASSLVASGRGNTDTQYF. The full variable domain, completed using reference TRBV5-1 and TRBJ2-3, is KAGVTQTPRYLIKTRGQQVTLSCSPISGHRSVSWYQQTPGQGLQFLFEYFSETQRNKGNFPGRFSGRQFSNSRSEMNVSTLELGDSALYLCASSLVASGRGNTDTQYFGPGTRLTVL.

This clonotype was detected only a few times. The V call is TRBV6-5, the J call TRBJ2-3; 12 positions match TRBD2. This CDR3 region has 17 residues. CDR1 is MNHEY, CDR2 SVGAGI, per germline. Losses at the gene ends were 1 base for V and 2 bases for J; bases not matched to a gene: 4. The CDR3 bases are TGTGCCAGCAGTTACTTAGGACTAGCGGGACCCACAGATACGCAGTATTTT. Translating gives CASSYLGLAGPTDTQYF.

This clonotype was observed a few times. The chain joins TRBV7-6 to TRBJ2-1; tentatively, D is TRBD1 or TRBD2 (5 bases each). Germline loops: CDR1 SGHVS, CDR2 FNYEAQ. Trimming left V 4 bases short and J 5 bases short, with 9 bases between. The length of the CDR3 is 13 residues. This chain's CDR3 is CASSSGANNEQFF. CDR3 DNA: TGTGCCAGCAGCTCCGGGGCAAACAATGAGCAGTTCTTC.

Ten or more counts support this clonotype. Possible read error: a much larger clone is one base away. The V and J genes are TRBV7-2 and TRBJ2-7; D ambiguous. V lost 5 bases and J lost 6, with 8 bases in between. CDR3 length: 11 amino acids. The germline V gene encodes CDR1 SGHTA and CDR2 FQGNSA. The chain's CDR3 is CASSPAFEQYF. CDR3 DNA sequence: TGTGCCAGCAGCCCCGCCTTCGAGCAGTACTTC.

The chain links TRBV20-1 to TRBJ1-2, with D perhaps matching TRBD1 (5 bases). The length of the CDR3 is 12 residues. Trimming pared 5 bases from V and 7 bases from J, leaving 14 bases between. Germline CDR1 DFQATT, CDR2 SNEGSKA (reference sequence). In DNA, the CDR3 is TGCAGTGCTGCTGGGGGGAGACTTGGCTACACCTTC. It encodes CSAAGGRLGYTF.

The gene calls are TRBV5-1 and TRBJ2-2; D gene uncertain. V lost 0 bases and J 5 bases, leaving 11 bases between the germline ends. The germline V gene has CDR1 SGHRS and CDR2 YFSETQ. The CDR3 has 15 amino acids. DNA for the CDR3: TGCGCCAGCAGCTTGGGGTTTGGTCGTACCGGGGAGCTGTTTTTT. Encoded protein: CASSLGFGRTGELFF.

This rearrangement joins TRBV18 to TRBJ2-3; D unresolved. This CDR3 has 12 residues. Germline V gene lookup returns CDR1 KGHSH and CDR2 LQKENI. V was clipped by 8 bases and J by 0 bases, with 6 bases between them. The CDR3 DNA is TGTGCCAGCGACGCTAGCACAGATACGCAGTATTTT. It yields the protein CASDASTDTQYF.

CDR3 loop: CASTTGTGVQPQHF. The CDR3 DNA sequence: TGTGCCAGCACTACCGGGACAGGGGTTCAGCCCCAGCATTTT. This chain joins TRBV28 and TRBJ1-5; 10 bases fit TRBD1. Germline assignment: CDR1 MDHEN and CDR2 SYDVKM. V trimming: 7 bases; J trimming: 6 bases; junction bases outside the gene matches: 6. This CDR3 region has 14 residues.

This clonotype showed up just a few times. The CDR3 region is CASSEALGGEGTEAFF. For the CDR3, the DNA is TGTGCCAGCAGTGAAGCGCTGGGGGGGGAAGGCACTGAAGCTTTCTTT. The chain joins TRBV2 to TRBJ1-1, with a tentative D call TRBD1 (5 bases). The V gene's germline CDR1 is SNHLY and CDR2 FYNNEI. V was shortened by 0 bases and J by 4 bases, with 15 bases between the two germline ends. This CDR3 has 16 amino acids.

This chain joins TRBV19 and TRBJ1-2; no firm D call. V lost 3 bases and J 4 bases, leaving 12 bases between the germline ends. This CDR3 comprises 14 residues. Germline CDR1 is LNHDA and CDR2 is SQIVND (reference sequence). The CDR3 bases are TGTGCCAGTAGTATCCCCGACGGAATCTATGGCTACACCTTC. Translated: CASSIPDGIYGYTF.

The chain recombines TRBV10-2 with TRBJ2-5; 8 bases agree with TRBD1. The V segment lost 5 bases and the J segment 2 bases; nucleotides outside the gene matches: 7. Germline V gene data show CDR1 as WSHSY and CDR2 as SAAADI. The CDR3 runs 15 residues. This CDR3 is CASSLRGHEQETQYF. The DNA of the CDR3 is TGCGCCAGCAGTCTCAGGGGGCATGAGCAAGAGACCCAGTACTTC.

This clonotype was seen just once. The rearrangement joins TRBV30 to TRBJ2-3; D tentatively fits TRBD1 or TRBD2 (5 bases each). With 2 bases removed from V and 0 bases from J, the gap between germline ends came to 12 bases. The CDR3 covers 15 residues. Per germline, CDR1 GTSNPN and CDR2 SVGIG (reference sequence). The CDR3 region has the DNA TGTGCCTGGAGTTATCGGGGCCTTAGCACAGATACGCAGTATTTT. This translates into CAWSYRGLSTDTQYF.